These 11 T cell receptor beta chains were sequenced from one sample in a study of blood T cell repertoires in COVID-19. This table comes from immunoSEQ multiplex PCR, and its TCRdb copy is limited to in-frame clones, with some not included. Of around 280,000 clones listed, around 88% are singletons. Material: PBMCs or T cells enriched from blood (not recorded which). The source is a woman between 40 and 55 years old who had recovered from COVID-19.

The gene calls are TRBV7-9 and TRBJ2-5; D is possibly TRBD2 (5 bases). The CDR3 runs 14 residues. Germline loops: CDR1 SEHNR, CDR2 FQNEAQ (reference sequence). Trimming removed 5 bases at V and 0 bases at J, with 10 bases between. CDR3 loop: CASSHQRNQETQYF. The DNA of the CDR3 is TGTGCCAGCAGCCATCAGCGGAACCAAGAGACCCAGTACTTC.

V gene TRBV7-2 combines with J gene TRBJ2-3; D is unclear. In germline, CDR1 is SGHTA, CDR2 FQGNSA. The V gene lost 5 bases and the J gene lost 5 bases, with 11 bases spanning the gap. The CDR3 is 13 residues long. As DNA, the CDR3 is TGTGCCAGCAGCCAAAACATTGGAGATACGCAGTATTTT. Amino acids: CASSQNIGDTQYF.

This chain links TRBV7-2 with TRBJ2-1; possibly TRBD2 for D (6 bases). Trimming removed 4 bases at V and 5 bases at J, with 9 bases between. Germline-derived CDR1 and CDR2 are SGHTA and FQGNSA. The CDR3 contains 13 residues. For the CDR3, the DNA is TGTGCCAGCAGCTGGGGACTTAACAATGAGCAGTTCTTC. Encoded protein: CASSWGLNNEQFF. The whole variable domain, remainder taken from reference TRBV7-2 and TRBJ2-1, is GAGVSQSPSNKVTEKGKDVELRCDPISGHTALYWYRQSLGQGLEFLIYFQGNSAPDKSGLPSDRFSAERTGGSVSTLTIQRTQQEDSAVYLCASSWGLNNEQFFGPGTRLTVL.

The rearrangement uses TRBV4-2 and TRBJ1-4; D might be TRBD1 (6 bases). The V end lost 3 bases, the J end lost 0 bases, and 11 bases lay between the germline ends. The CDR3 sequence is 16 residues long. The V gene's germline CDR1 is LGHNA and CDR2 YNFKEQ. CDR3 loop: CASSQGDTATNEKLFF. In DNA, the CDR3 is TGTGCCAGCAGCCAGGGGGACACAGCAACTAATGAAAAACTGTTTTTT.

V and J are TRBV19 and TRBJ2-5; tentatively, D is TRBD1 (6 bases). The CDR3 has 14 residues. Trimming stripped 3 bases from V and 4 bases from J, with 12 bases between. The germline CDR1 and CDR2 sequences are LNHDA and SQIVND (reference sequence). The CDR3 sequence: CASSIGWGPETQYF. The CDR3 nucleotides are TGTGCCAGTAGTATCGGCTGGGGGCCAGAGACCCAGTACTTC.

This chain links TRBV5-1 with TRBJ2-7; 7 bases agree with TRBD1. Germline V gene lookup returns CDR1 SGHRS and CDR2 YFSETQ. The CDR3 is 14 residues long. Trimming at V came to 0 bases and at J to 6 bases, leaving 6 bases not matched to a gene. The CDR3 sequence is CASSLDRGEFEQYF. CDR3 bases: TGCGCCAGCAGCTTGGACAGGGGAGAATTCGAGCAGTACTTC.

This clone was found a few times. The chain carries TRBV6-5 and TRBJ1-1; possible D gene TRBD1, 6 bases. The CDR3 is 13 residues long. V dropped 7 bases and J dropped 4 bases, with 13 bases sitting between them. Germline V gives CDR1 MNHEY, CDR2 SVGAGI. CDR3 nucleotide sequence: TGTGCCAGCAACAGGGAGTTCGGCACTGAAGCTTTCTTT. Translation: CASNREFGTEAFF.

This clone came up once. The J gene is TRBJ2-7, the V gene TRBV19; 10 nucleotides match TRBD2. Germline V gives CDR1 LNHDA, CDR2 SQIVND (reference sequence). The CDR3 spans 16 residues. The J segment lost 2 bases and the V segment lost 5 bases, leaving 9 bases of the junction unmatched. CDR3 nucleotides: TGTGCCAGTAGTGCCCAGGATAGCGGGAGGCCCTACGAGCAGTACTTC. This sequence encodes CASSAQDSGRPYEQYF.

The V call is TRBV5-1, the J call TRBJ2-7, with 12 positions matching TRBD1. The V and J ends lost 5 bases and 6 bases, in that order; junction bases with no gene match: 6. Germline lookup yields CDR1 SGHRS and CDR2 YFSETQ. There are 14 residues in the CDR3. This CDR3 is CASRAGQGAGEQYF. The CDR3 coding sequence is TGCGCCAGCAGGGCGGGACAGGGGGCCGGCGAGCAGTACTTC.

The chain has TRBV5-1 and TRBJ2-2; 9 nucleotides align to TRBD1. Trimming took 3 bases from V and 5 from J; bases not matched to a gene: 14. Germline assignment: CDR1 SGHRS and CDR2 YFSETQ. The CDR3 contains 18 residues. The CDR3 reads CASSYSGQGPYGTGELFF. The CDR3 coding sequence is TGCGCCAGCAGCTACTCGGGACAGGGCCCATATGGGACCGGGGAGCTGTTTTTT.

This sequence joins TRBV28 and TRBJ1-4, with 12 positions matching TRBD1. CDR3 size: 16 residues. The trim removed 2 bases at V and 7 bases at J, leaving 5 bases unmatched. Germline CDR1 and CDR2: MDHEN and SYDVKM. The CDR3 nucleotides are TGTGCCAGCAGTTTACCGGGACAGGGGGCGTTTGAAAAACTGTTTTTT. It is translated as CASSLPGQGAFEKLFF.